Listed below are T cell receptor beta chains from one sample, sequenced in a study of identical twins. A single record per CDR3 protein comes from TCRdb applying MiXCR to the 5' RACE reads. The table has some 570,000 distinct CDR3 sequences, around 20% seen once. The sample was also reused in another study, on yellow fever vaccine responses in identical twins.

Sequenced sample: CD4+ T cells sorted from blood. Receptors originate from a woman in her late teens or twenties in good health. Each CDR3 is given with its conserved first and last residue. Each record gives: V gene, J gene, CDR3 protein.

V: TRBV10-1
J: TRBJ1-2
CDR3: CASSPGGQARNYGYTF

V: TRBV5-1
J: TRBJ1-4
CDR3: CASSPDRGPEKLFF

V: TRBV11-2
J: TRBJ2-1
CDR3: CASSLPGLAGISYNEQFF

V: TRBV29-1
J: TRBJ2-3
CDR3: CSVEPRGGTTRDRDTQYF

V: TRBV12-3/TRBV12-4
J: TRBJ1-5
CDR3: CASSPLDRPNQPQHF

V: TRBV15
J: TRBJ1-1
CDR3: CAYATGPNTEAFF

V: TRBV9
J: TRBJ2-1
CDR3: CASSVASISYNEQFF

V: TRBV15
J: TRBJ2-5
CDR3: CATSSARFSHQETQYF

V: TRBV7-6
J: TRBJ2-2
CDR3: CASSPASGGVTGELFF

V: TRBV11-2
J: TRBJ2-2
CDR3: CAIPTTDSGYTGELFF

V: TRBV12-3/TRBV12-4
J: TRBJ2-4
CDR3: CASRASALAKNIQYF

V: TRBV28
J: TRBJ2-3
CDR3: CASSGSGASTDTQYF

V: TRBV25-1
J: TRBJ1-1
CDR3: CASSIGSHTEAFF

V: TRBV4-1
J: TRBJ2-3
CDR3: CASSQDRRTRGWDTQYF

V: TRBV7-7
J: TRBJ1-6
CDR3: CASSTGVNSPLHF

V: TRBV5-1
J: TRBJ2-1
CDR3: CASSSPPSNEQFF

V: TRBV5-1
J: TRBJ1-1
CDR3: CASSSGGANTEAFF

V: TRBV6-5
J: TRBJ2-5
CDR3: CASSYSKGRVQETQYF

V: TRBV4-1
J: TRBJ2-3
CDR3: CASSQVGSGRSSDTQYF

V: TRBV6-1
J: TRBJ1-6
CDR3: CASSQDRDNSPLHF

V: TRBV2
J: TRBJ1-2
CDR3: CASDRGRSYGYTF

V: TRBV14
J: TRBJ1-1
CDR3: CASSQAPNTEAFF

V: TRBV7-9
J: TRBJ2-3
CDR3: CASSIRHPTDTQYF

V: TRBV5-1
J: TRBJ2-7
CDR3: CASSLVDRGPKTSDF

V: TRBV28
J: TRBJ2-3
CDR3: CASSFAVADTQYF

V: TRBV7-9
J: TRBJ2-5
CDR3: CASSTMQRAFQETQYF

V: TRBV28
J: TRBJ2-7
CDR3: CASSGFGGEQTYEQYF

V: TRBV20-1
J: TRBJ2-7
CDR3: CSASWGKGSYEQYF

V: TRBV24-1
J: TRBJ2-2
CDR3: CATSPIPGLAGDTGELFF

V: TRBV6-5
J: TRBJ2-2
CDR3: CASSYETGGSGELFF

V: TRBV3-1
J: TRBJ2-1
CDR3: CASSQVYNEQFF

V: TRBV24-1
J: TRBJ2-3
CDR3: CATSDWGSGTDTQYF

V: TRBV10-1
J: TRBJ2-1
CDR3: CASSENRGAYNEQFF

V: TRBV6-2/TRBV6-3
J: TRBJ2-3
CDR3: CASKVRDTQYF

V: TRBV7-8
J: TRBJ2-1
CDR3: CASSRTGPGLAIYNEQFF

V: TRBV6-6
J: TRBJ2-7
CDR3: CASSGTIYEQYF

V: TRBV20-1
J: TRBJ2-5
CDR3: CSARDRRTQETQYF

V: TRBV10-3
J: TRBJ2-7
CDR3: CAISSHGSSYEQYF